These 14 T cell receptor beta chains share one sample of origin, sequenced in a study of beta chain features in type 1 diabetes. Expressed TCRB transcripts were sequenced because the entire RNA isolate underwent reverse transcription. Clones were read by immunoSEQ multiplex PCR, and TCRdb kept only the in-frame ones, dropping some. The sample records 35,000 to 50,000 clones, roughly 50% being singletons. Material for sequencing was stem cell memory CD4+ T cells from blood. Receptor source: a woman younger than 45 in good health.

This chain joins TRBV7-9 and TRBJ1-1; D not resolved. Germline assignment: CDR1 SEHNR and CDR2 FQNEAQ (reference sequence). Trimming left V 5 bases short and J 0 bases short, with 10 bases between. The CDR3 has 14 residues. The CDR3, as DNA: TGTGCCAGCAGCCCCTATTCCGTGAACACTGAAGCTTTCTTT. It yields the protein CASSPYSVNTEAFF. Full variable domain (missing parts from reference TRBV7-9 and TRBJ1-1): DTGVSQNPRHKITKRGQNVTFRCDPISEHNRLYWYRQTLGQGPEFLTYFQNEAQLEKSRLLSDRFSAERPKGSFSTLEIQRTEQGDSAMYLCASSPYSVNTEAFFGQGTRLTVV.

The chain combines TRBV5-1 with TRBJ2-7, with TRBD2 matching 14 bases. The CDR3 consists of 15 residues. Trimming took 3 bases from V and 6 from J; bases not matched to a gene: 5. Germline CDR1 SGHRS, CDR2 YFSETQ. CDR3 in amino acids: CASSWGLAGESEQYF. The CDR3 DNA sequence: TGCGCCAGCAGCTGGGGACTAGCGGGAGAATCCGAGCAGTACTTC. Using reference TRBV5-1 and TRBJ2-7 for the parts outside the CDR3, the full variable domain is KAGVTQTPRYLIKTRGQQVTLSCSPISGHRSVSWYQQTPGQGLQFLFEYFSETQRNKGNFPGRFSGRQFSNSRSEMNVSTLELGDSALYLCASSWGLAGESEQYFGPGTRLTVT.

The V gene is TRBV7-6, the J gene TRBJ2-7; 14 bases are shared with TRBD2. Germline CDR1 reads SGHVS; CDR2 reads FNYEAQ. Unmatched junction bases numbered 3, after V lost 5 bases and J lost 3 bases. This CDR3 has 15 residues. CDR3 sequence reads: CASSPGTSGSYEQYF. The CDR3 region has the DNA TGTGCCAGCAGCCCCGGGACTAGCGGGAGCTACGAGCAGTACTTC.

This chain links TRBV7-9 with TRBJ2-4; TRBD2 agrees at 9 bases. J lost 4 bases, V lost 11 bases, and 6 bases had no gene match. CDR3 length: 13 amino acids. Germline V gene sequence: CDR1 SEHNR, CDR2 FQNEAQ (reference sequence). The CDR3 protein is CASGGREKNIQYF. In nucleotides, the CDR3 is TGTGCCTCGGGCGGGAGGGAAAAAAACATTCAGTACTTC.

The chain joins TRBV5-4 to TRBJ2-7, with 7 bases identical to TRBD1. Germline loops: CDR1 SGHNT, CDR2 YYREEE (reference sequence). The V gene end was trimmed by 6 bases and the J gene end by 6 bases; junction bases not matched to a gene: 12. The CDR3 loop spans 14 amino acids. The CDR3 DNA is TGTGCCAGCAACACAGGGGCCTCGCCCTTCGAGCAGTACTTC. This encodes CASNTGASPFEQYF.

On this clone itself: Other DNA variants within this sample encode the same CDR3. The V call is TRBV18, the J call TRBJ2-5; the match to TRBD2 covers 8 bases. In germline, CDR1 is KGHSH, CDR2 LQKENI. The V gene end was trimmed by 3 bases and the J gene end by 5 bases; junction bases not matched to a gene: 2. This CDR3 has 13 amino acids. DNA for the CDR3: TGTGCCAGCTCACCGGGACTAGGGGAGACCCAGTACTTC. Translation: CASSPGLGETQYF.

V usage is TRBV7-3 and J usage is TRBJ2-2; 13 nucleotides match TRBD2. CDR3 length: 21 residues. Trimming removed 5 bases from V and 4 bases from J; junction bases left unmatched: 19. In germline, CDR1 is SGHTA, CDR2 FQGTGA. CDR3 nucleotide sequence: TGTGCCAGCAGCCCTTTTACACTAGCGGGAGGGGCAGGGACGAGCACCGGGGAGCTGTTTTTT. It specifies CASSPFTLAGGAGTSTGELFF.

Worth noting for this clone: Relative to the germline gene, one junction end is altered; a read error may explain this. The chain is built from TRBV2 and TRBJ2-7; 7 nucleotides align to TRBD1. The CDR3 totals 13 residues. Germline V gene sequence: CDR1 SNHLY, CDR2 FYNNEI. This chain's CDR3 is CASREETGAEQYF. CDR3 coding DNA: TGTGCCAGCAGGGAAGAAACAGGGGCCGAGCAGTACTTC.

For the CDR3, the DNA is TGCGCCAGCAGTCAATCTGCGGGTTACACCGGGGAGCTGTTTTTT. Protein sequence: CASSQSAGYTGELFF. The J gene is TRBJ2-2, the V gene TRBV23-1, with D perhaps TRBD2 (5 bases). TRBV23-1 is an ORF, with its function uncertain. V lost 0 bases to trimming and J lost 3 bases, with 8 bases between them. This CDR3 contains 15 residues.

The chain recombines TRBV18 with TRBJ2-7, with 7 bases identical to TRBD1. The CDR3 spans 13 residues. Unmatched junction bases numbered 2, after V lost 3 bases and J lost 3 bases. The V gene's germline CDR1 is KGHSH and CDR2 LQKENI. The DNA of the CDR3 is TGTGCCAGCTCACCGGGGACAGACTACGAGCAGTACTTC. Its translation: CASSPGTDYEQYF.

This chain connects TRBV10-3 to TRBJ2-3; the match to TRBD1 covers 7 bases. V gave up 4 bases and J gave up 1 base; unmatched junction bases: 5. This CDR3 has 15 amino acids. Germline V gene data show CDR1 as ENHRY and CDR2 as SYGVKD. The CDR3 is CAISATGPGTDTQYF. The CDR3 bases are TGTGCCATCAGTGCGACAGGGCCCGGCACAGATACGCAGTATTTT.

J is TRBJ2-7 and V is TRBV18; tentatively, D is TRBD1 (6 bases). This CDR3 is built from 14 residues. Trimming left V 2 bases short and J 5 bases short, with 13 bases between. CDR1 and CDR2 from the germline V gene are KGHSH and LQKENI. The DNA of the CDR3 is TGTGCCAGCTCACCAGTACAGGGTGGCCACGAGCAGTACTTC. It is translated as CASSPVQGGHEQYF.

The gene calls are TRBV5-1 and TRBJ2-3; TRBD2 might be the D (6 bases). V dropped 4 bases and J dropped 0 bases, with 15 bases sitting between them. The CDR3 is 16 amino acids. The germline CDR1 and CDR2 sequences are SGHRS and YFSETQ. The chain's CDR3 is CASSRRRGGSTDTQYF. The CDR3 DNA sequence: TGCGCCAGCAGCCGCCGGCGAGGAGGGAGCACAGATACGCAGTATTTT.

The CDR3 bases are TGTGCCAGCGACACCACCCTTCACGGGAGCGGGACCGGGGAGCTGTTTTTT. Protein product: CASDTTLHGSGTGELFF. The rearrangement links TRBV5-8 to TRBJ2-2, with D possibly TRBD2 on 6 matching bases. The CDR3 has 17 amino acids. The V end lost 7 bases, the J end lost 5 bases, and 24 bases lay between the germline ends. CDR1 is SGHTS, CDR2 YDEGEE, per germline.